One and the same sample provided the 17 T cell receptor beta chains below, sequenced in a study of cytomegalovirus exposure and HLA in healthy donors. 13 Jbeta primers and 60 Vbeta primers were used for the PCR. The protocol was immunoSEQ multiplex PCR, while the TCRdb copy is restricted to in-frame clones and leaves out a portion. The table shows around 85,000 clones, with roughly three quarters occurring only once. Sequencing used PBMCs. The receptors originated from a woman aged 45-60 years in good health and CMV-seropositive.

Worth noting for this clone: One end of the junction does not line up with germline, which may come from a read error. This rearrangement joins TRBV6-5 to TRBJ1-2, with D possibly matching TRBD1 (6 bases). The germline gives CDR1 MNHEY, CDR2 SVGAGI. This CDR3 region has 13 residues. CDR3 coding DNA: TGTGCCAGCAGTTTAACCTTGGACAGTAGAACTATCTTC. This encodes CASSLTLDSRTIF.

This clone was seen a handful of times. V is TRBV10-3 and J is TRBJ1-2, with 8 bases identical to TRBD1. Germline-derived CDR1 and CDR2 are ENHRY and SYGVKD. The CDR3 extends over 13 amino acids. Germline trimming cut 6 bases from V and 6 bases from J; bases unmatched to any gene: 6. The CDR3 loop reads CAISYGQGDGYTF. The CDR3 coding sequence is TGTGCCATCAGCTACGGACAGGGCGATGGCTACACCTTC.

The gene calls are TRBV7-8 and TRBJ2-2, with D unresolved. The CDR3 covers 16 residues. Deletions cut 3 bases from V and 6 bases from J, with 17 bases between. Per the germline V gene, CDR1 is SGHVS and CDR2 is FQNEAQ. The CDR3 DNA sequence: TGTGCCAGCAGCTTTTTAAACTTACCTCGGGCCGGGGAGCTGTTTTTT. This encodes CASSFLNLPRAGELFF.

CDR3 sequence reads: CASSEVGGPSNEQFF. The DNA of the CDR3 is TGTGCCAGCAGTGAAGTGGGAGGGCCGTCAAATGAGCAGTTCTTC. The chain links TRBV2 to TRBJ2-1; 7 nucleotides match TRBD2. The germline V gene encodes CDR1 SNHLY and CDR2 FYNNEI. CDR3 size: 15 residues. The J segment lost 7 bases and the V segment lost 1 base, leaving 7 bases of the junction unmatched.

The chain is built from TRBV19 and TRBJ1-1; perhaps TRBD1 as D (5 bases). Per germline, CDR1 LNHDA and CDR2 SQIVND (reference sequence). The CDR3 runs to 14 residues. V lost 3 bases to trimming and J lost 0 bases, with 8 bases between them. CDR3 sequence reads: CASSIGGMNTEAFF. The CDR3 nucleotides read TGTGCCAGTAGTATCGGGGGGATGAACACTGAAGCTTTCTTT.

The chain carries TRBV7-9 and TRBJ1-5, with a weak D call TRBD1 (5 bases). V lost 5 bases and J 5 bases, leaving 10 bases between the germline ends. Germline CDR1 reads SEHNR; CDR2 reads FQNEAQ (reference sequence). The CDR3 has 13 residues. The CDR3 DNA reads as TGTGCCAGCAGCGCGGGACGTTATCAGCCCCAGCATTTT. Its translation is CASSAGRYQPQHF.

Only a few counts were recorded for this clone. This chain uses TRBV5-1 with TRBJ1-1; TRBD1 is a possible D gene (5 bases). Looked up from germline, CDR1 is SGHRS and CDR2 is YFSETQ. Trimming removed 2 bases at V and 5 bases at J, with 16 bases between. The CDR3 sequence is 15 residues long. The CDR3 DNA follows: TGCGCCAGCAGCTTTGGGGGGGGATCAGGGACTGAAGCTTTCTTT. Translating gives CASSFGGGSGTEAFF.

This chain connects TRBV5-4 to TRBJ2-5; 9 bases align to TRBD1. Trimming cost V 4 bases and J 5 bases; bases outside gene matches: 12. This CDR3 contains 16 residues. Germline CDR1 reads SGHNT; CDR2 reads YYREEE (reference sequence). The CDR3 sequence: CASSPGQGSGRETQYF. The DNA of the CDR3 is TGTGCCAGCAGCCCGGGACAGGGCTCGGGCAGGGAGACCCAGTACTTC.

This clone has only a few counts. This chain joins TRBV1 and TRBJ1-3; the table gives TRBD1 as D, unverified against the DNA. TRBV1 is a pseudogene. The CDR3 runs 16 residues. CDR3 sequence: CTSSRHRLCSGNTIYF. CDR3 coding DNA: TGCACCAGCAGCCGGCACAGGTTATGCTCTGGAAACACCATATATTTT.

This chain connects TRBV7-9 to TRBJ2-5; a weak D match, TRBD1 (6 bases). V lost 1 base and J 5 bases, leaving 17 bases between the germline ends. This CDR3 is built from 16 residues. Germline values: CDR1 SEHNR, CDR2 FQNEAQ (reference sequence). The CDR3 reads CASSLGKGGTTETQYF. Here the CDR3 DNA reads TGTGCCAGCAGCTTAGGGAAAGGGGGTACTACGGAGACCCAGTACTTC.

This CDR3 reads CASSLPRGIAGARGNEQFF. In DNA form, the CDR3 reads TGTGCCAGCAGCTTACCCCGGGGGATAGCGGGAGCGAGGGGGAATGAGCAGTTCTTC. The rearrangement links TRBV7-9 to TRBJ2-1, with TRBD2 matching 9 bases. The germline V gene has CDR1 SEHNR and CDR2 FQNEAQ (reference sequence). V trimming: 2 bases; J trimming: 7 bases; junction bases outside the gene matches: 18. The CDR3 totals 19 residues.

This chain connects TRBV5-1 to TRBJ2-5, with 7 bases fitting TRBD1. Germline CDR1 is SGHRS and CDR2 is YFSETQ. The V gene end was trimmed by 3 bases and the J gene end by 5 bases; junction bases not matched to a gene: 13. CDR3 length: 16 amino acids. The CDR3 loop reads CASSSGQVLQGETQYF. The CDR3 DNA reads TGCGCCAGCAGCTCAGGACAGGTTCTCCAGGGGGAGACCCAGTACTTC.

V gene TRBV6-4 combines with J gene TRBJ2-1; 10 bases are shared with TRBD2. CDR3 length: 17 amino acids. J gave up 7 bases and V 3 bases, and 12 bases lay outside the gene matches. Germline CDR1 and CDR2: MRHNA and SNTAGT. CDR3 nucleotides: TGTGCCAGCAGTGAAGGGCCTAGCGGGAGCCATATGAATGAGCAGTTCTTC. It yields the protein CASSEGPSGSHMNEQFF.

The chain couples TRBV19 to TRBJ2-2; tentative D call: TRBD2 (5 bases). The CDR3 runs to 14 residues. Trimming removed 5 bases from V and 0 bases from J, with 7 bases in between. Per the germline V gene, CDR1 is LNHDA and CDR2 is SQIVND (reference sequence). The DNA of the CDR3 is TGTGCCAGTAGTGGACTGCCGAACACCGGGGAGCTGTTTTTT. Encoded protein: CASSGLPNTGELFF.

The J gene is TRBJ1-1, the V gene TRBV2; D gene unclear. V was trimmed by 4 bases and J by 1 base, leaving 7 bases between them. The CDR3 sequence is 13 residues long. Germline V CDR1 and CDR2: SNHLY, FYNNEI. The DNA of the CDR3 is TGTGCCAGCAGTGTCGACAAGAACACTGAAGCTTTCTTT. The encoded protein is CASSVDKNTEAFF.

The chain carries TRBV9 and TRBJ1-2; unclear D gene. The CDR3 length is 13 residues. Germline assignment: CDR1 SGDLS and CDR2 YYNGEE. The V and J ends lost 0 bases and 4 bases respectively, with 7 bases between them. CDR3 coding DNA: TGTGCCAGCAGCGTAGACGGGTTCTATGGCTACACCTTC. It is translated as CASSVDGFYGYTF.

V and J are TRBV19 and TRBJ2-1; tentatively, D is TRBD2 (7 bases). Germline V gene lookup returns CDR1 LNHDA and CDR2 SQIVND (reference sequence). CDR3 length equals 15 residues. V lost 1 base, J lost 5 bases, and 12 bases lay in between. In nucleotides, the CDR3 is TGTGCCAGTAGTATAGCTGGCGGGGGCCACAATGAGCAGTTCTTC. It encodes CASSIAGGGHNEQFF.